Listed below are T cell receptor beta chains from one sample, sequenced in a study of PD-1 blockade in mismatch repair-deficient tumors. The table came from immunoSEQ multiplex PCR; TCRdb's copy has only in-frame clones and leaves some out. The sample records some 27,000 clones, about four fifths being singletons. The material sequenced was PBMCs, taken before pembrolizumab treatment. These receptors were obtained from an adult with mismatch repair-deficient cancer. Each CDR3 is given with its conserved first and last residue. For some rows the clone size is stated as once, few or many, or as a class when expanded; others skip it.

v_call	clone_size	j_call	cdr3_aa
TRBV21-1	-	TRBJ2-5	CASSRTTILAAQGWTQYF
TRBV7-7	few	TRBJ2-7	CASSQATGSEQYF
TRBV2	-	TRBJ1-2	CASSGQGDFYGYTF
TRBV11-2	-	TRBJ2-1	CASSSYRGRNEQFF
TRBV6-5	-	TRBJ2-1	CASGTSPYNEQFF
TRBV10-2	-	TRBJ1-6	CASRQGNNSPLHF
TRBV11-3	-	TRBJ2-1	CASSLESYYSYNEQFF
TRBV6-1	-	TRBJ2-1	CASRETGINEQFF
TRBV19	-	TRBJ2-6	CASSMLRRANVLTF
TRBV15	-	TRBJ2-7	CATSAPVTGGYEQYF
TRBV7-9	-	TRBJ1-3	CASSSLPWGAGNTIYF
TRBV9	-	TRBJ2-1	CASSVVGTGAYNEQFF
TRBV27	once	TRBJ2-7	CASTGIGTSSEQYF
TRBV5-6	-	TRBJ2-7	CASSLSPDRAIYEQYF
TRBV10-1	-	TRBJ2-6	CASSPGQGSGANVLTF
TRBV5-4	-	TRBJ2-7	CASSYLAGEGGYEQYF
TRBV29-1	few	TRBJ1-1	CSVGRVNTEAFF
TRBV4-1	once	TRBJ1-2	CASSLKTMTGDGYTF
TRBV6-1	few	TRBJ1-3	CASSEREPHSGNTIYF
TRBV5-1	-	TRBJ2-7	CASRLTGGSNEQYF
TRBV28	few	TRBJ2-7	CASSVAPAYEQYF
TRBV7-8	-	TRBJ2-6	CASSTGSGANVLTF
TRBV5-1	-	TRBJ1-4	CASSLIGGEGKKLFF
TRBV28	-	TRBJ2-7	CASSPFSGGLAGSSYEQYF
TRBV28	-	TRBJ2-1	CAIKGNEQFF
TRBV11-3	-	TRBJ2-7	CASSRGQARTYEQYF
TRBV6-5	once	TRBJ1-3	CASSSDRGGNTIYF
TRBV5-1	-	TRBJ1-1	CASSTEDRMETEAFF
TRBV5-4	-	TRBJ1-3	CASNEGADGNTIYF
TRBV7-3	-	TRBJ2-1	CASSLQAGGYNEQFF
TRBV2	-	TRBJ1-2	CASSGTSYGYTF
TRBV15	-	TRBJ1-2	CATSRDPAGNYGYTF
TRBV28	-	TRBJ2-2	CASSTTSGNTGELFF
TRBV30	-	TRBJ1-4	CAWSVQIGGNEKLFF
TRBV7-3	-	TRBJ2-4	CASSLDGEDDIQYF
TRBV6-6	-	TRBJ1-2	CASSYYDSLLYGYTF
TRBV5-8	-	TRBJ2-4	CASSSGLAGGTGNIQYF
TRBV29-1	-	TRBJ2-1	CSSWASAYNEQFF
TRBV6-6	-	TRBJ1-2	CASSPFQTGGIDGYTF
TRBV9	-	TRBJ2-2	CASSVLDRRNTGELFF
TRBV9	once	TRBJ2-2	CASSDRDRATGELFF
TRBV9	-	TRBJ2-7	CASSEGQGSSYEQYF
TRBV5-4	-	TRBJ2-7	CASSLAGAHEQYF
TRBV11-3	-	TRBJ2-4	CASSYSRLAKNIQYF
TRBV10-3	-	TRBJ2-1	CAIRPGLPSYNEQFF
TRBV28	-	TRBJ1-1	CASSPPPYGNTEAFF
TRBV29-1	-	TRBJ1-2	CSVVTSGGINYGYTF
TRBV27	-	TRBJ2-7	CASSLRASQYEQYF
TRBV10-3	-	TRBJ2-1	CAISAPLSSGSRYNEQFF
TRBV6-5	once	TRBJ1-1	CASTPSGTGVTEAFF
TRBV5-6	-	TRBJ2-5	CASSPRAARGAPQETQYF
TRBV2	-	TRBJ1-1	CASRGQGASSEAFF
TRBV18	-	TRBJ2-1	CASSPLVAGGSGAEQFF
TRBV7-6	-	TRBJ2-1	CASSLDPGLAGVRGSYNEQFF
TRBV30	few	TRBJ2-7	CAWSVDRGWYEQYF
TRBV18	-	TRBJ1-1	CASSLQAEMNTEAFF
TRBV2	-	TRBJ2-1	CASSDPASGLTYNEQFF
TRBV7-9	-	TRBJ2-5	CASSFAGQAYQETQYF
TRBV27	-	TRBJ2-2	CASSPLGGNTGELFF